Listed below are T cell receptor beta chains from one sample, sequenced in a study of PD-1 blockade in classical Hodgkin lymphoma. Produced via immunoSEQ multiplex PCR; TCRdb's table is partial and in-frame only. This sample has about 14,000 clones; about four fifths occur once, and the top ten carry roughly 4.2%. The sample consisted of peripheral blood mononuclear cells (PBMCs), taken at baseline. The receptors originated from a human donor with classical Hodgkin lymphoma. The conserved cysteine and the conserved F or W are not part of the CDR3 here.

>TRBV4-3
ASSQDPPGGISETQY
>TRBV7-9
ASSLALLNTGELF
>TRBV5-4
ASSSGNDYGYT
>TRBV5-4
ASSQNNQPQH
>TRBV2
ANRDYGYT
>TRBV5-1
ASSLDGGAEEAF
>TRBV2
ASTTSRGGTDTQY
>TRBV6-6
ASSQNRGPANIQY
>TRBV2
ASSGGAEETQY
>TRBV10-2
ASNNGNQVTEAF
>TRBV10-2
ASSETLKVYEQY
>TRBV7-9
ASSPSRTGGNEQF
>TRBV27
ASIPSQGIVVTEAF
>TRBV16
ASSQGQTPDHEQY
>TRBV30
AWSTGLSSYNEQF
>TRBV5-8
ASSQRQGPQETQY
>TRBV5-1
ASSLAPGPYEQY
>TRBV7-2
ASSLDMRGREEGYT
>TRBV9
ASSVGGYQSVQY
>TRBV2
ASSAGQGNQPQH
>TRBV4-2
ASGGKETISYGYT
>TRBV7-1
ASSTGTVNEKLF
>TRBV28
ASSHRQGAPYEQY
>TRBV9
ASSVSPATGLAGGLYNEQF
>TRBV28
ASSYDLQGTLNTGELF
>TRBV11-2
ASSLVLMDRYTDTQY
>TRBV15
ATSRTGEVETQY
>TRBV9
ASSVTGGNQPQH
>TRBV18
ASSPFNGGSDTEAF
>TRBV6-1
ASSEGGDNYGYT
>TRBV18
ASSPLPIQGSKAETQY
>TRBV6-1
ASIERAGRYGYT
>TRBV5-1
ASSFFQGAETQY
>TRBV10-3
AISVTGGETQY
>TRBV5-4
ASSLAAGDPYEQY
>TRBV4-1
ASSQTGTASVYGYT
>TRBV5-4
ASSLAGSGANVLT
>TRBV28
ASLPRGHTLSGYT
>TRBV6-6
ATRGNTEAF
>TRBV18
ASSPQGNYNEQF
>TRBV28
ASTEQEDYEQY
>TRBV19
ASSMGFRTLYNEQF
>TRBV5-1
ASSSIGTEETQY
>TRBV5-6
ASSLDPGTYNEQF
>TRBV7-9
ASSFAGGTGYD
>TRBV2
ASSSPWTGGATDTQY
>TRBV28
ASSFTTGNDEQY
>TRBV27
ASSPVVDNEKLF
>TRBV5-4
ASRLDWAEAF
>TRBV6-5
ASSTVNYGYT
>TRBV27
ASSLDRALSGANVLT